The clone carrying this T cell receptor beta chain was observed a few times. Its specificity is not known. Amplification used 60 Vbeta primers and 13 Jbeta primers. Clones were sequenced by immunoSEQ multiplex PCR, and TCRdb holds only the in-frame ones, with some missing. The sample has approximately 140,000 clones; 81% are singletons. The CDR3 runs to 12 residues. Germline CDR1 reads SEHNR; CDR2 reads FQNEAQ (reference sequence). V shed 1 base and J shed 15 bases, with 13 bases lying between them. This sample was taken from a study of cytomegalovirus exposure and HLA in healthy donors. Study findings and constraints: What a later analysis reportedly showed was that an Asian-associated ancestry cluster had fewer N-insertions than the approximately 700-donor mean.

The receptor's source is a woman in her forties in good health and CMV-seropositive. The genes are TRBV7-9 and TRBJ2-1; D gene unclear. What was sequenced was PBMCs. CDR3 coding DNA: TGTGCCAGCAGCTTAGTTGGAGAATCGCGGTTCTTC. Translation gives CASSLVGESRFF.